The rows below give T cell receptor beta chains drawn from one sample of a study of human T cells and chemical hapten exposure. TCRdb ran MiXCR on the RACE reads and lists one entry per CDR3 protein. The sample lists about 190,000 distinct CDR3 sequences; about 25% were seen once. This specimen consisted of whole blood, obtained in connection with sensitization to the hapten diphenylcyclopropenone (DPC). These receptors all come from a woman aged 35 to 49 with alopecia areata. Some clones in this sample may be carry-over from other donors' samples. Both conserved end residues are part of each CDR3. D genes are given only for firm matches. The size of a clone is reported for some rows only, either as once, few or many, or as a class for expanded clones.

many | TRBD2 | TRBJ2-5 | TRBV29-1 | TGCAGCGTTTCCATAGCGGGAGGAGAGACCCAGTACTTC | CSVSIAGGETQYF
many | TRBD1 | TRBJ1-5 | TRBV4-3 | TGCGCCAGCAGCCAAGGCCCCCTTGACAGGGCGGACAATCAGCCCCAGCATTTT | CASSQGPLDRADNQPQHF
NA | NA | TRBJ2-5 | TRBV6-1 | TGTGCCAGCAGAAACGCCGGCACTGTAAGAGGGACCCAGTACTTC | CASRNAGTVRGTQYF
few | TRBD2 | TRBJ2-1 | TRBV2 | TGTGCCAGCAGTGAAGCGCTTGGTAGCGGGAGGCTGAGCTCCTACAATGAGCAGTTCTTC | CASSEALGSGRLSSYNEQFF
few | NA | TRBJ2-1 | TRBV6-4 | TGTGCCAGCAGTCCAACTGGCGGTTCCTACAATGAGCAGTTCTTC | CASSPTGGSYNEQFF
few | TRBD2 | TRBJ2-5 | TRBV9 | TGTGCCAGCAGCGTAGAGCTAGCGGGAGAGGCCCAGTACTTC | CASSVELAGEAQYF
few | NA | TRBJ2-3 | TRBV6-5 | TGTGCCAGCAGTTACTCTCAGGGAAGAGGCACAGATACGCAGTATTTT | CASSYSQGRGTDTQYF
NA | TRBD2 | TRBJ2-1 | TRBV3-1 | TGTGCCAGCAGCCCAGATGTAGCGGGAGGCCGGGGGCAGTTCTTC | CASSPDVAGGRGQFF
NA | TRBD2 | TRBJ2-1 | TRBV6-4 | TGTGCCAGCAGTAGGGACTACCGAATCTCCTACAATGAGCAGTTCTTC | CASSRDYRISYNEQFF
NA | TRBD2 | TRBJ2-6 | TRBV5-5 | TGTGCCAGCAGCTTGACGCTAGCGGGAGCCTCTGGGGCCAACGTCCTGACTTTC | CASSLTLAGASGANVLTF
few | NA | TRBJ2-1 | TRBV12-3/TRBV12-4 | TGTGCCAGCAGTTTCCGGTACGATGAGCAGTTCTTC | CASSFRYDEQFF
NA | TRBD2 | TRBJ2-7 | TRBV28 | TGTGCCAGCAGTTTATATTTAGCGGGAGCTACCTACGAGCAGTACTTC | CASSLYLAGATYEQYF